This T cell receptor beta chain was sequenced for a study of radiation and T cells in renal cell carcinoma. Across the whole study: Nephrectomy followed 15 Gy stereotactic body radiation by 4 weeks. Study-wide findings and caveats: In blood, top tumor clones expanded by 2 weeks, shrinking by 4.

Time point meaning: baseline pretreatment blood. Regarding treatment: 15 Gy SBRT to primary tumor, nephrectomy 4 weeks later. Serial blood draws occurred at baseline and 2 and 4 weeks post-SBRT. Clear cell pathology was present in this patient's renal cell carcinoma. From germline, CDR1 is SGHAT and CDR2 FQDESV (reference sequence). The CDR3 consists of 15 residues. Trimming removed 0 bases from V and 2 bases from J, with 9 bases in between. Note on this clone: Its antigen is undetermined.

Libraries were prepared by immunoSEQ multiplex PCR; TCRdb keeps only in-frame clonotypes and omits some of them. The sample contains around 94,000 clones, 75% to 90% of which appear only once. Material: blood, obtained from a patient whose treatment included radiotherapy and nephrectomy. The gene calls are TRBV11-1 and TRBJ2-3, with no clear D. The receptor comes from a man aged 50 to 60 with renal cell carcinoma. CDR3 nucleotide sequence: TGTGCCAGCAGCTTAGCGTTGACCTACACAGATACGCAGTATTTT. Translation gives CASSLALTYTDTQYF.